Below, 13 T cell receptor beta chains from the same sample are listed, as sequenced in a study of OX40 agonist ivuxolimab in advanced cancers. Only in-frame clones appear in the TCRdb table, and some are missing; sequencing was by immunoSEQ multiplex PCR. Counted here are about 43,000 clones, just under 95% occurring once; the ten biggest clones make up approximately 11%. The sequencing here drew on CD4+ or CD8+ T cells sorted from blood, taken in a trial of the OX40 agonist ivuxolimab. The receptor source for this set is an adult with an advanced solid tumor such as melanoma, head and neck, liver or kidney cancer.

The V call is TRBV10-3, the J call TRBJ2-7; no firm D call. The germline V and J ends were trimmed by 10 bases and 0 bases, with 13 bases remaining between them. CDR1 is ENHRY, CDR2 SYGVKD, per germline. CDR3 size: 13 residues. For the CDR3, the DNA is TGTGCCACCGGACCTGAGACCTCCTACGAGCAGTACTTC. As protein: CATGPETSYEQYF.

J is TRBJ2-7 and V is TRBV2; TRBD2 might be the D (5 bases). Germline CDR1 SNHLY, CDR2 FYNNEI. CDR3 size: 11 residues. Trimming took 3 bases from V and 6 from J, leaving 6 bases between them. In nucleotides, the CDR3 is TGTGCCAGCAGTGACGCGGGCGAGCAGTACTTC. It codes for CASSDAGEQYF. The full variable domain, with the rest looked up from reference TRBV2 and TRBJ2-7, is EPEVTQTPSHQVTQMGQEVILRCVPISNHLYFYWYRQILGQKVEFLVSFYNNEISEKSEIFDDQFSVERPDGSNFTLKIRSTKLEDSAMYFCASSDAGEQYFGPGTRLTVT.

The V call is TRBV9, the J call TRBJ1-1, with D uncertain. Looked up from germline, CDR1 is SGDLS and CDR2 is YYNGEE. Trimming cost V 4 bases and J 0 bases, with 10 bases left between them. This CDR3 spans 14 amino acids. The CDR3 DNA follows: TGTGCCAGCAGCCCCCAGCCCATGAACACTGAAGCTTTCTTT. The encoded protein is CASSPQPMNTEAFF.

The CDR3 DNA reads TGTGCCAGCGGGACAGGGGGAAGCAGTAACTATGGCTACACCTTC. Its protein is CASGTGGSSNYGYTF. The V call is TRBV2, the J call TRBJ1-2; 11 nucleotides align to TRBD1. This CDR3 spans 15 amino acids. With V trimmed by 8 bases and J by 1 base, 6 bases remained unmatched. Looked up from germline, CDR1 is SNHLY and CDR2 is FYNNEI. The full variable domain, with the rest looked up from reference TRBV2 and TRBJ1-2, is EPEVTQTPSHQVTQMGQEVILRCVPISNHLYFYWYRQILGQKVEFLVSFYNNEISEKSEIFDDQFSVERPDGSNFTLKIRSTKLEDSAMYFCASGTGGSSNYGYTFGSGTRLTVV.

This chain joins TRBV5-6 and TRBJ2-5; D gene ambiguous. Germline loops: CDR1 SGHDT, CDR2 YYEEEE. This CDR3 has 11 amino acids. The CDR3 reads CGPAVKKTQYF. In DNA form, the CDR3 reads TGTGGGCCAGCAGTTAAAAAGACCCAGTACTTC.

The J gene is TRBJ2-7, the V gene TRBV7-8, with TRBD2 matching over 13 bases. CDR1 is SGHVS and CDR2 is FQNEAQ in the germline V gene. CDR3 length: 19 amino acids. After removal of 1 base from V and 0 bases from J, the junction contained 9 bases not matched to a gene. CDR3 protein: CASSLGGGTSGKSSYEQYF. The CDR3 nucleotides are TGTGCCAGCAGCTTAGGCGGAGGGACTAGCGGGAAGAGCTCCTACGAGCAGTACTTC.

The gene calls are TRBV14 and TRBJ2-1; D not resolved. Trimming took 0 bases from V and 0 from J, leaving 12 bases between them. CDR1 SGHDN and CDR2 FVKESK come from the germline V gene. The CDR3 runs to 17 residues. The CDR3 DNA is TGTGCCAGCAGCCAAGATCTAGGCCCCCTCTCCTACAATGAGCAGTTCTTC. It yields the protein CASSQDLGPLSYNEQFF.

The rearrangement joins TRBV29-1 to TRBJ2-7; 10 bases agree with TRBD2. V lost 5 bases to trimming and J lost 4 bases; unmatched junction nucleotides: 8. The length of the CDR3 is 14 residues. Germline loops: CDR1 SQVTM, CDR2 ANQGSEA. CDR3 bases: TGCAGCGTTCTCCTAGCGGGAGAAGGTTACGAGCAGTACTTC. This translates into CSVLLAGEGYEQYF.

J is TRBJ2-7 and V is TRBV10-3, with TRBD1 matching 12 bases. After removal of 10 bases from V and 5 bases from J, the junction contained 6 bases not matched to a gene. Per germline, CDR1 ENHRY and CDR2 SYGVKD. The CDR3 is 13 amino acids. CDR3 DNA sequence: TGTGCCACCCTGGGACAGGGGGCTCACGAGCAGTACTTC. Encoded protein: CATLGQGAHEQYF.

This CDR3 is CASSLLDGPHNTEAFF. The CDR3 nucleotides are TGTGCCAGCAGTTTATTGGACGGACCGCATAACACTGAAGCTTTCTTT. The J gene is TRBJ1-1, the V gene TRBV28, with D hard to call. The CDR3 totals 16 residues. V was trimmed by 1 base and J by 2 bases, leaving 14 bases between them. Germline loops: CDR1 MDHEN, CDR2 SYDVKM.

The CDR3 here is CASSFWSGFYGYTF. In DNA, the CDR3 is TGTGCCAGCAGCTTTTGGTCAGGCTTCTATGGCTACACCTTC. This chain joins TRBV5-4 and TRBJ1-2, with D hard to call. CDR3 length: 14 amino acids. Trimming removed 2 bases at V and 4 bases at J, with 12 bases between. Germline lookup yields CDR1 SGHNT and CDR2 YYREEE (reference sequence). Using reference TRBV5-4 and TRBJ1-2 for the parts outside the CDR3, the full variable domain is ETGVTQSPTHLIKTRGQQVTLRCSSQSGHNTVSWYQQALGQGPQFIFQYYREEENGRGNFPPRFSGLQFPNYSSELNVNALELDDSALYLCASSFWSGFYGYTFGSGTRLTVV.

In its sample, this clone was seen once. The CDR3 DNA is TGTGCCAGCAGGCCAGGGGGCCGAGGCTACACCTTC. Translated, it gives CASRPGGRGYTF. The J gene is TRBJ1-2, the V gene TRBV2; 8 nucleotides align to TRBD1. The CDR3 covers 12 residues. V was clipped by 6 bases and J by 8 bases; unmatched bases: 5. CDR1 is SNHLY and CDR2 is FYNNEI in the germline V gene.

The chain uses TRBV13 and TRBJ1-2; tentatively, D is TRBD1 (6 bases). Germline CDR1 reads PRHDT; CDR2 reads FYEKMQ (reference sequence). This CDR3 contains 13 residues. V was pared by 5 bases and J by 3 bases, with 10 bases between. CDR3 amino acids: CASSSPGDYGYTF. The CDR3 bases are TGTGCCAGCAGCAGTCCAGGGGACTATGGCTACACCTTC.